The 30 T cell receptor beta chains reported below all come from one sample, sequenced in a study of T cell clonality in common variable immunodeficiency. Clones were read by immunoSEQ multiplex PCR, and TCRdb kept only the in-frame ones, dropping some. This sample carries some 22,000 clones, none of them present only once. These TCRs' antigens remain unknown. Study-level points and caveats: Common variable immunodeficiency TCR beta sequences reportedly had fewer deletions and N-nucleotide insertions.

Sample: peripheral blood mononuclear cells. The receptors were sampled from a human donor with common variable immunodeficiency.

Concerning this clone itself: Read sequence stops 3 residues before the CDR3 end, and the germline J gene provides the missing end. The chain carries TRBV7-2 and TRBJ1-3; D gene ambiguous. The V end lost 1 base, the J end lost 5 bases, and 9 bases lay between the germline ends. The germline CDR1 and CDR2 sequences are SGHTA and FQGNSA. This CDR3 has 14 residues. This chain's CDR3 is CASSLGAGRNTIYF. The part of the CDR3 DNA that was read is TGTGCCAGCAGCTTAGGAGCGGGGAGAAACACC.

This clone was observed a handful of times. The read is 3 residues too short to cover the CDR3 end, so that end is filled in from the germline J gene. The rearrangement uses TRBV5-4 and TRBJ2-5; D may be TRBD2 (6 bases). The CDR3 is 13 residues long. Germline assignment: CDR1 SGHNT and CDR2 YYREEE (reference sequence). V lost 3 bases and J 7 bases, leaving 13 bases between the germline ends. CDR3 loop: CASSSQVGGTQYF. Incomplete CDR3 DNA: TGTGCCAGCAGCTCACAGGTCGGGGGGACC.

This clone was recorded at least ten times. The read gets to within 3 residues of the CDR3 end, and the germline J gene fills in the rest. V and J are TRBV29-1 and TRBJ1-1; the D gene is possibly TRBD1 (6 bases). The CDR3 is 14 residues long. V was pared by 6 bases and J by 5 bases, with 19 bases between. Germline-derived CDR1 and CDR2 are SQVTM and ANQGSEA. CDR3 sequence: CSVLPSGVRTEAFF. The part of the CDR3 DNA that was read is TGCAGCGTACTACCTTCAGGGGTACGGACTGAA.

This clone was observed a few times. The read falls 3 residues short of the CDR3 end, and the missing part is taken from the germline J gene. The V gene is TRBV20-1, the J gene TRBJ2-1; TRBD2 is a possible D gene (7 bases). Germline V gene sequence: CDR1 DFQATT, CDR2 SNEGSKA (reference sequence). V lost 2 bases, J lost 7 bases, and 15 bases lay in between. This CDR3 comprises 14 residues. The sequenced part of the CDR3 DNA is TGCAGTGCTAGAAAGGGGGGGCCTGGGAATGAG. It translates to CSARKGGPGNE. Given in full, the CDR3 is CSARKGGPGNEQFF.

This clone came up a few times. The read terminates 3 residues before the CDR3 end, so the remaining end is supplied by the germline J gene. The rearrangement joins TRBV2 to TRBJ2-2; the D is unclear. This CDR3 comprises 13 residues. V lost 6 bases and J 6 bases, leaving 11 bases between the germline ends. The germline gives CDR1 SNHLY, CDR2 FYNNEI. Partial CDR3 DNA: TGTGCCAGCAGGCCCGGTCTGGCCGGGGAG. This translates into CASRPGLAGE. The CDR3 in its entirety is CASRPGLAGELFF.

This clone was seen ten or more times. The sequence runs out 3 residues before the end of the CDR3; the remainder is reconstructed from the germline J gene. The chain joins TRBV29-1 to TRBJ2-1; D possibly corresponds to TRBD1 (5 bases). The CDR3 loop spans 16 amino acids. Germline V CDR1 and CDR2: SQVTM, ANQGSEA. The V end lost 4 bases, the J end lost 4 bases, and 20 bases lay between the germline ends. The covered CDR3 bases are TGCAGCGTTGCCGACTTTAGGTCTTCAGGGTACAATGAG. Its translation is CSVADFRSSGYNE. The whole CDR3 protein reads CSVADFRSSGYNEQFF.

This clone was picked up a small number of times. Coverage ceases 3 residues before the CDR3 finishes, and the germline J gene fills in the end. The chain joins TRBV30 to TRBJ1-5; 7 bases agree with TRBD1. CDR1 and CDR2 from the germline V gene are GTSNPN and SVGIG (reference sequence). V gave up 5 bases and J gave up 0 bases; unmatched junction bases: 10. The CDR3 extends over 16 amino acids. CDR3 protein: CAWSHGTAYSNQPQHF. The CDR3 DNA, read in part, is TGTGCCTGGTCCCACGGGACAGCTTATAGCAATCAGCCC. The full variable domain, in which reference TRBV30 and TRBJ1-5 provide the parts outside the CDR3, is SQTIHQWPATLVQPVGSPLSLECTVEGTSNPNLYWYRQAAGRGLQLLFYSVGIGQISSEVPQNLSASRPQDRQFILSSKKLLLSDSGFYLCAWSHGTAYSNQPQHFGDGTRLSIL.

This clone has at least ten counts. The read falls 3 residues short of the CDR3 end, and the missing part is taken from the germline J gene. This chain connects TRBV10-1 to TRBJ1-1; 9 bases map to TRBD1. CDR3 length equals 15 residues. Germline values: CDR1 WNHNN, CDR2 SYGVQD (reference sequence). The V gene end was trimmed by 1 base and the J gene end by 5 bases; junction bases not matched to a gene: 5. CDR3 DNA (partial): TGCGCCAGCAGTGAGTTTGGGACAGGGAAGACTGAA. Its protein product is CASSEFGTGKTE. The complete CDR3 reads CASSEFGTGKTEAFF.

There are a few counts of this clone. The CDR3 end falls 3 residues outside the read, so it is completed with the germline J gene. V is TRBV18 and J is TRBJ1-5; TRBD1 agrees at 7 bases. Germline CDR1 reads KGHSH; CDR2 reads LQKENI. CDR3 length: 14 residues. V shed 3 bases and J 3 bases; nucleotides not matched to a gene: 2. The CDR3 sequence: CASSPDRDNQPQHF. Partial CDR3 DNA: TGTGCCAGCTCACCCGACAGGGACAATCAGCCC.

This clone was found a few times. Sequencing ends 3 residues short of the CDR3 end; the germline J gene provides the rest. This chain connects TRBV18 to TRBJ1-3, with D possibly matching TRBD1 (6 bases). The CDR3 loop spans 17 amino acids. The germline gives CDR1 KGHSH, CDR2 LQKENI. V was cut by 2 bases and J by 2 bases, with 16 bases left in between. The sequenced CDR3 bases are TGTGCCAGCTCACCAACAACGGGACATACAACTGGAAACACC. Protein product: CASSPTTGHTTGNT. The whole CDR3 sequence reads CASSPTTGHTTGNTIYF.

This clone was recorded a few times. The sequenced fragment ends 3 residues before the CDR3 boundary, so the rest is inferred from the germline J gene. This chain uses TRBV19 with TRBJ2-3; 11 bases map to TRBD2. CDR3 size: 16 residues. Germline CDR1 reads LNHDA; CDR2 reads SQIVND (reference sequence). Trimming cost V 5 bases and J 2 bases; bases outside gene matches: 6. CDR3 sequence: CASSVGTSGSTDTQYF. The sequenced CDR3 bases are TGTGCCAGTAGTGTTGGGACTAGCGGTTCCACAGATACG.

There are a few counts of this clone. The read stops 3 residues short of the end of the CDR3; the missing end is completed from the germline J gene. The chain recombines TRBV20-1 with TRBJ2-1; D gene unclear. Looked up from germline, CDR1 is DFQATT and CDR2 is SNEGSKA (reference sequence). The CDR3 is 13 residues long. V dropped 0 bases and J dropped 9 bases, with 12 bases sitting between them. CDR3 DNA, as far as it was read: TGCAGTGCTAGAGAAACACCTTCGCCTGAG. It encodes CSARETPSPE. The CDR3 in its entirety is CSARETPSPEQFF.

A note on this clone: The CDR3 extends 3 residues past the end of the read, so its final part is completed from the germline J gene. The V and J genes are TRBV2 and TRBJ1-1; D is unclear. CDR3 length: 13 residues. Germline assignment: CDR1 SNHLY and CDR2 FYNNEI. V lost 2 bases to trimming and J lost 0 bases, with 4 bases between them. The CDR3 reads CASSEFVNTEAFF. The covered CDR3 bases are TGTGCCAGCAGTGAATTCGTGAACACTGAA.

By share, this clone ranks as medium-sized (0.01 to 0.1%). CDR3 bases read: TGTGCCAGCAGTTTACGTCTAGCGGGCGTCTCCTACAATGAG. Its protein is CASSLRLAGVSYNE. The complete CDR3 sequence is CASSLRLAGVSYNEQFF. J is TRBJ2-1 and V is TRBV12-3 or TRBV12-4, with 8 positions matching TRBD2. The missing CDR3 end, 3 residues past where the read stops, is filled in from the germline J gene. CDR3 length: 17 amino acids. The J segment lost 0 bases and the V segment lost 2 bases, leaving 6 bases of the junction unmatched.

On this clone itself: The CDR3 goes on 3 residues after the read ends, and that part is filled in from the germline J gene. The chain combines TRBV7-2 with TRBJ2-1; D unresolved. Trimming took 3 bases from V and 0 from J, leaving 9 bases between them. CDR1 is SGHTA and CDR2 is FQGNSA in the germline V gene. The CDR3 covers 15 residues. The CDR3 sequence is CASSFQTNSYNEQFF. Incomplete CDR3 DNA: TGTGCCAGCAGCTTTCAAACTAACTCCTACAATGAG.

There are a few counts of this clone. The read ends 3 residues before the CDR3 terminus; that terminus is restored from the germline J gene. The V gene is TRBV29-1, the J gene TRBJ1-3; D unresolved. This CDR3 comprises 12 residues. Germline-derived CDR1 and CDR2 are SQVTM and ANQGSEA. Trimming shortened V by 7 bases and J by 7 bases, and 14 bases separated the two germline ends. This CDR3 reads CSGVRGGNTIYF. CDR3 DNA (partial): TGCAGCGGAGTACGGGGAGGTAACACC.

This clone was seen only a few times. The read ends 3 residues before the CDR3 terminus; that terminus is restored from the germline J gene. This sequence joins TRBV7-2 and TRBJ2-1; D is uncertain. The V gene's germline CDR1 is SGHTA and CDR2 FQGNSA. The length of the CDR3 is 12 residues. Trimming took off 5 bases at V and 6 bases at J, with 8 bases between the two ends. The CDR3 protein is CASSLRSNEQFF. The DNA read from the CDR3 is TGTGCCAGCAGCCTCAGGAGCAATGAG.

In the case of this clone: The read comes to an end 3 residues before the CDR3 does, leaving the germline J gene to fill in the end. The chain is built from TRBV18 and TRBJ2-1; the match to TRBD2 covers 13 bases. V lost 4 bases, J lost 2 bases, and 2 bases stayed unmatched. The V gene's germline CDR1 is KGHSH and CDR2 LQKENI. The CDR3 has 16 residues. CDR3 residues: CASSRGLAGAYNEQFF. The covered CDR3 bases are TGTGCCAGCTCACGTGGACTAGCGGGAGCCTACAATGAG. Drawing the rest from reference TRBV18 and TRBJ2-1, the complete variable domain is NAGVMQNPRHLVRRRGQEARLRCSPMKGHSHVYWYRQLPEEGLKFMVYLQKENIIDESGMPKERFSAEFPKEGPSILRIQQVVRGDSAAYFCASSRGLAGAYNEQFFGPGTRLTVL.

There are a few counts of this clone. The read halts 3 residues ahead of the CDR3 end, with the missing end drawn from the germline J gene. The chain links TRBV19 to TRBJ2-7; 9 bases align to TRBD1. The CDR3 extends over 19 amino acids. Germline CDR1 reads LNHDA; CDR2 reads SQIVND (reference sequence). With V trimmed by 6 bases and J by 6 bases, 24 bases remained unmatched. The part of the CDR3 DNA that was read is TGTGCCAGTAGATTCAAGGACCACTTAACAGGGGGCATTTCGGGCGAG. Translated, it gives CASRFKDHLTGGISGE. The CDR3 as a whole reads CASRFKDHLTGGISGEQYF.

This clone was detected many times. The read terminates 3 residues before the CDR3 end, so the remaining end is supplied by the germline J gene. The genes are TRBV5-1 and TRBJ2-3, with TRBD2 matching over 7 bases. The germline V gene has CDR1 SGHRS and CDR2 YFSETQ. Trimming at V came to 3 bases and at J to 3 bases, leaving 7 bases not matched to a gene. The CDR3 loop spans 15 amino acids. CDR3 bases read: TGCGCCAGCAGCTCTGCGGGAGCTTTGACAGATACG. Translation gives CASSSAGALTDT. The CDR3 as a whole reads CASSSAGALTDTQYF. The variable domain in full, completed from reference TRBV5-1 and TRBJ2-3, reads KAGVTQTPRYLIKTRGQQVTLSCSPISGHRSVSWYQQTPGQGLQFLFEYFSETQRNKGNFPGRFSGRQFSNSRSEMNVSTLELGDSALYLCASSSAGALTDTQYFGPGTRLTVL.

Note on this clone: The read falls 3 residues short of the CDR3 end, and the missing part is taken from the germline J gene. This chain uses TRBV5-1 with TRBJ1-2, with D tentatively TRBD1 (5 bases). V lost 2 bases and J lost 4, with 15 bases in between. Per the germline V gene, CDR1 is SGHRS and CDR2 is YFSETQ. The CDR3 has 15 amino acids. The sequenced part of the CDR3 DNA is TGCGCCAGCAGCTTCCCGGAGGACGGGGGCTATGGC. Protein sequence: CASSFPEDGGYG. The whole CDR3 reads CASSFPEDGGYGYTF. The complete variable domain, with remaining parts taken from reference TRBV5-1 and TRBJ1-2, reads KAGVTQTPRYLIKTRGQQVTLSCSPISGHRSVSWYQQTPGQGLQFLFEYFSETQRNKGNFPGRFSGRQFSNSRSEMNVSTLELGDSALYLCASSFPEDGGYGYTFGSGTRLTVV.

The sample holds a few counts of this clone. This CDR3 is CSAHGTETNEKLFF. The part of the CDR3 DNA that was read is TGCAGTGCTCATGGGACAGAAACTAATGAAAAA. The chain couples TRBV20-1 to TRBJ1-4; 7 nucleotides match TRBD1. With the read ending 3 residues before the CDR3 end, the germline J gene is used to fill in that end. The CDR3 is 14 residues long. The trim removed 5 bases at V and 1 base at J, leaving 4 bases unmatched. Looked up from germline, CDR1 is DFQATT and CDR2 is SNEGSKA (reference sequence).

This clone was detected a few times. Germline and junction disagree at one end, which may indicate a read error. The read terminates 3 residues ahead of where the CDR3 ends, so the germline J gene completes it. The J gene is TRBJ1-5, the V gene TRBV7-9; possibly TRBD1 for D (5 bases). CDR1 is SEHNR, CDR2 FQNEAQ, per germline (reference sequence). This CDR3 region has 13 residues. The CDR3 protein is CSSSLEGNQPQHF. Incomplete CDR3 DNA: TGTTCCAGCAGCTTAGAGGGGAATCAGCCC.

This clone was detected ten times or more. Coverage ceases 3 residues before the CDR3 finishes, and the germline J gene fills in the end. The chain carries TRBV20-1 and TRBJ2-7; 7 bases align to TRBD1. The CDR3 contains 16 residues. Germline assignment: CDR1 DFQATT and CDR2 SNEGSKA (reference sequence). V gave up 5 bases and J gave up 1 base; unmatched junction bases: 14. The CDR3 sequence is CSARTTRTGYSYEQYF. The DNA read from the CDR3 is TGCAGTGCTCGGACCACCCGGACAGGATATTCCTACGAG.

In the case of this clone: The CDR3 end lies 3 residues beyond the end of the read and is filled in from the germline J gene. This sequence joins TRBV2 and TRBJ1-3; D is perhaps TRBD1 (5 bases). Trimming stripped 8 bases from V and 3 bases from J, with 14 bases between. The germline V gene encodes CDR1 SNHLY and CDR2 FYNNEI. CDR3 length: 14 amino acids. CDR3 DNA (partial): TGTGCCAGCGGGGCCGTCGGAGGTGGAAACACC. This encodes CASGAVGGGNT. The whole CDR3 is CASGAVGGGNTIYF.

In regard to this clone: The CDR3 is cut off 3 residues early in the read; its end comes from the germline J gene. The rearrangement joins TRBV19 to TRBJ2-3; maybe TRBD1 (6 bases). Trimming pared 3 bases from V and 4 bases from J, leaving 8 bases between. CDR3 length equals 13 residues. Germline V gene sequence: CDR1 LNHDA, CDR2 SQIVND (reference sequence). The sequenced CDR3 bases are TGTGCCAGTAGTATTGAGGGGGCAGATACG. Protein sequence: CASSIEGADT. The entire CDR3 is CASSIEGADTQYF.

This clone was counted many times. The missing CDR3 end, 3 residues past where the read stops, is filled in from the germline J gene. The chain employs TRBV10-3 and TRBJ1-5; TRBD1 aligns across 7 bases. The trim removed 4 bases at V and 5 bases at J, leaving 5 bases unmatched. Germline V gene data show CDR1 as ENHRY and CDR2 as SYGVKD. The CDR3 runs 14 residues. The CDR3 bases that were read are TGTGCCATCAGTGGGGACAGTTCAGATCAGCCC. Translating gives CAISGDSSDQP. The whole CDR3 protein reads CAISGDSSDQPQHF.

This clone was picked up many times. The CDR3 extends 3 residues past the end of the read, so its final part is completed from the germline J gene. V usage is TRBV7-2 and J usage is TRBJ2-1; no clear D. The CDR3 runs to 12 residues. V dropped 1 base and J dropped 8 bases, with 6 bases sitting between them. Looked up from germline, CDR1 is SGHTA and CDR2 is FQGNSA. This CDR3 reads CASSLGGDEQFF. Incomplete CDR3 DNA: TGTGCCAGCAGCTTAGGAGGTGATGAG.

There are many counts of this clone. Compared with germline, one end of the junction differs, possibly owing to a read error. The sequence runs out 3 residues before the end of the CDR3; the remainder is reconstructed from the germline J gene. This sequence joins TRBV7-7 and TRBJ2-5; 7 nucleotides align to TRBD2. CDR1 is SSHAT and CDR2 is FNYEAQ in the germline V gene (reference sequence). This CDR3 has 14 residues. The CDR3 DNA, read in part, is TGTGCTAGCAGCCGCGGCGCGGGAGAAGAGACC. Translation gives CASSRGAGEET. The CDR3 in its entirety is CASSRGAGEETQYF.

This clone was observed at least ten times. Sequencing ends 3 residues short of the CDR3 end; the germline J gene provides the rest. The chain joins TRBV12-3 or TRBV12-4 to TRBJ2-5; weak D call: TRBD2 (5 bases). Trimming shortened V by 2 bases and J by 7 bases, and 5 bases separated the two germline ends. CDR3 length: 11 residues. CDR3 bases read: TGTGCCAGCAGTTTAAGCGGGACC. It encodes CASSLSGT. The whole CDR3 protein reads CASSLSGTQYF.